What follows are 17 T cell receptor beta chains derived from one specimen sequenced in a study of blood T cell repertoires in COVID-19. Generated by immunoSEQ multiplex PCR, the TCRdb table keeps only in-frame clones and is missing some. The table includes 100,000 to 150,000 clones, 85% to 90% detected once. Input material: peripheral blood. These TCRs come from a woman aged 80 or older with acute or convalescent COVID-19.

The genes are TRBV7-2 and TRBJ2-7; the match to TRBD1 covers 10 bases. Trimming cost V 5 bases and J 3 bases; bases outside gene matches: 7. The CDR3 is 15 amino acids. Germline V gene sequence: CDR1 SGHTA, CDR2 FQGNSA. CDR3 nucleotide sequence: TGTGCCAGCAGCGTTTCGGGACAGGGGTTCTACGAGCAGTACTTC. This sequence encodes CASSVSGQGFYEQYF.

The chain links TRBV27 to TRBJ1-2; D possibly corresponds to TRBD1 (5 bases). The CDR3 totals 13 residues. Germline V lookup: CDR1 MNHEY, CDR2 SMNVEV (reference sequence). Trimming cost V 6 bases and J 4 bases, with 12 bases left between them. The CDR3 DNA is TGTGCCAGCAGGCCAGGGCTCCCCTATGGCTACACCTTC. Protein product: CASRPGLPYGYTF.

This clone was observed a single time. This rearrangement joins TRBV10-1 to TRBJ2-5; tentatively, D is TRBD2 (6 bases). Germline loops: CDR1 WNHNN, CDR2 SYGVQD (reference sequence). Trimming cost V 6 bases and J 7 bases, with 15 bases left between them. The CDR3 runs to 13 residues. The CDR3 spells CASSPTSAGTQYF. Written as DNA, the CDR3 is TGCGCCAGCAGCCCGACTTCAGCGGGGACCCAGTACTTC.

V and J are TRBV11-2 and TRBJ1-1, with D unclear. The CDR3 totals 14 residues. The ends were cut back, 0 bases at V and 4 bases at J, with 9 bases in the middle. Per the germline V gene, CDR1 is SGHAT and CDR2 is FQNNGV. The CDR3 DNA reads TGTGCCAGCAGCTTAGATTGGAGAGGCACTGAAGCTTTCTTT. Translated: CASSLDWRGTEAFF.

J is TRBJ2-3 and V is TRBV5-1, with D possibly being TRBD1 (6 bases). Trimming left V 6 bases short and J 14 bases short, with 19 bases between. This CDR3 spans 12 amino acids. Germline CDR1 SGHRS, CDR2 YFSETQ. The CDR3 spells CASKSSGGKRYF. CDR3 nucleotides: TGCGCCAGCAAGTCTTCTGGGGGCAAGAGGTATTTT.

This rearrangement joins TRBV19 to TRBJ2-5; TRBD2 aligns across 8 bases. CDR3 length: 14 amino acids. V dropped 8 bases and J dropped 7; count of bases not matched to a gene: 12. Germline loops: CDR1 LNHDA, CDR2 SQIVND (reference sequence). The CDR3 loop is CASPRGGAGGTQYF. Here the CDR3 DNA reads TGTGCCAGTCCACGGGGGGGGGCCGGCGGGACCCAGTACTTC.

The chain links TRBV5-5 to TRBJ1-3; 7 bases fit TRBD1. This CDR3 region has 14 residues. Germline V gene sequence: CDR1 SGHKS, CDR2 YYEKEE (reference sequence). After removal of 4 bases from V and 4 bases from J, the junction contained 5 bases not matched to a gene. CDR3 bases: TGTGCCAGCAGCCCGACAGGGACCGGAAACACCATATATTTT. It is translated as CASSPTGTGNTIYF. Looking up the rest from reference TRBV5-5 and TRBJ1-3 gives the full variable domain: DAGVTQSPTHLIKTRGQQVTLRCSPISGHKSVSWYQQVLGQGPQFIFQYYEKEERGRGNFPDRFSARQFPNYSSELNVNALLLGDSALYLCASSPTGTGNTIYFGEGSWLTVV.

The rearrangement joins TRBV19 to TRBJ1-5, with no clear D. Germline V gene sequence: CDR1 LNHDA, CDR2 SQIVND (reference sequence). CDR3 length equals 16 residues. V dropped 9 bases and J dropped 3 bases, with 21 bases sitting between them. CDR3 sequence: CASKKWEGGNNQPQHF. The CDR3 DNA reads TGTGCCAGCAAAAAGTGGGAGGGCGGAAACAATCAGCCCCAGCATTTT.

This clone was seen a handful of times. The CDR3 here is CATRPTGVWWGYTF. The CDR3 nucleotides read TGTGCCACTAGACCTACAGGGGTCTGGTGGGGCTACACCTTC. The chain carries TRBV3-1 (or the pseudogene TRBV3-2) and TRBJ1-2; 7 nucleotides align to TRBD1. Trimming removed 10 bases from V and 8 bases from J; junction bases left unmatched: 16. Germline V gene lookup returns CDR1 LGHDT and CDR2 YNNKEL (reference sequence). The CDR3 loop spans 14 amino acids.

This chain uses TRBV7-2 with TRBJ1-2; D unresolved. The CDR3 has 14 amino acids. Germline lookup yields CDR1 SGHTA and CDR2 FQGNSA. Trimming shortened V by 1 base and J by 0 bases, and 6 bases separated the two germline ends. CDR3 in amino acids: CASSLEQTNYGYTF. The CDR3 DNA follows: TGTGCCAGCAGCTTAGAGCAAACTAACTATGGCTACACCTTC. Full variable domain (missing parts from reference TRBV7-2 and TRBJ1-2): GAGVSQSPSNKVTEKGKDVELRCDPISGHTALYWYRQSLGQGLEFLIYFQGNSAPDKSGLPSDRFSAERTGGSVSTLTIQRTQQEDSAVYLCASSLEQTNYGYTFGSGTRLTVV.

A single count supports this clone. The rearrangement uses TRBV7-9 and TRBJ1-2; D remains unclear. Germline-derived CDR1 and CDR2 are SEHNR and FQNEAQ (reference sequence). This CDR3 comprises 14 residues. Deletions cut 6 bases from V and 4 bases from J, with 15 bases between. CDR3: CASSRPGFLYGYTF. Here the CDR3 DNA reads TGTGCCAGCAGTCGGCCGGGGTTCCTCTATGGCTACACCTTC.

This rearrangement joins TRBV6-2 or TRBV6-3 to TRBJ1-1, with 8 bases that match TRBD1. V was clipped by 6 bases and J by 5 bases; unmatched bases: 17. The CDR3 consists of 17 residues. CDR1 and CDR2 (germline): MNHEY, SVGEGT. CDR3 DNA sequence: TGTGCCAGCAGCACCACAGGGGGTCGATCTATTCGGACTGAAGCTTTCTTT. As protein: CASSTTGGRSIRTEAFF.

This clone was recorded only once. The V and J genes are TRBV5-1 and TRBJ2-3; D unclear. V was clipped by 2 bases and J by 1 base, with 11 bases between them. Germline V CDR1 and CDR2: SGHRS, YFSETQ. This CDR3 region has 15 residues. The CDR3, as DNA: TGCGCCAGCAGCTTCAGGCCGTCGGGCACAGATACGCAGTATTTT. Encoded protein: CASSFRPSGTDTQYF.

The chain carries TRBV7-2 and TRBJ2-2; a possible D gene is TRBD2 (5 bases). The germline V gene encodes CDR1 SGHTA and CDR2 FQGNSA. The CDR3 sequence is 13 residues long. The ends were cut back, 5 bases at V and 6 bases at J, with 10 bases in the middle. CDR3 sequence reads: CASSTRGSGELFF. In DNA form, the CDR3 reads TGTGCCAGCAGCACTAGAGGTTCCGGGGAGCTGTTTTTT.

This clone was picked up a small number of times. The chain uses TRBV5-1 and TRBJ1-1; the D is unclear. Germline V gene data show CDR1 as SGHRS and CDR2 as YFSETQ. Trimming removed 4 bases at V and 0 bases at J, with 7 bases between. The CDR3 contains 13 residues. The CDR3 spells CASSPGLNTEAFF. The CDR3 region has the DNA TGCGCCAGCAGCCCCGGTTTGAACACTGAAGCTTTCTTT.

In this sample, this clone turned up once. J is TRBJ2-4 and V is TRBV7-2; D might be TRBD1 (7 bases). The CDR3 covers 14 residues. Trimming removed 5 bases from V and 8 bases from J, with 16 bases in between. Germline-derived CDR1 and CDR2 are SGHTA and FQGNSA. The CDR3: CASSPNRGGHIQYF. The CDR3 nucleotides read TGTGCCAGCAGCCCAAACAGGGGAGGACACATTCAGTACTTC.

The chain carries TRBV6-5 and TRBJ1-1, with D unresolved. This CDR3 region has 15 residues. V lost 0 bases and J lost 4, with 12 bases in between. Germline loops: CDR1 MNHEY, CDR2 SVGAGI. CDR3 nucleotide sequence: TGTGCCAGCAGTTACTCCGGACTAGGCCGCACTGAAGCTTTCTTT. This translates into CASSYSGLGRTEAFF.